The next 31 T cell receptor beta chains were all read from a single sample in a study of OX40 agonist ivuxolimab in advanced cancers. Repertoires were generated with immunoSEQ multiplex PCR, while TCRdb's copy carries only in-frame clones and drops some. This sample carries some 13,000 clones, approximately 90% of them seen once, and the ten largest clones take 6.7%. The source was CD4+ or CD8+ T cells sorted from blood, collected in a trial of the OX40 agonist ivuxolimab. The receptors here all came from an adult with an advanced solid tumor such as melanoma, head and neck, liver or kidney cancer.

This clone has just a few counts. The J gene is TRBJ1-5, the V gene TRBV6-1; D unclear. V lost 2 bases and J 3 bases, leaving 8 bases between the germline ends. There are 14 residues in the CDR3. The germline CDR1 and CDR2 sequences are MNHNS and SASEGT. The CDR3 region is CASSESTHNQPQHF. As DNA, the CDR3 is TGTGCCAGCAGTGAATCGACCCACAATCAGCCCCAGCATTTT.

V and J are TRBV27 and TRBJ1-2, with D maybe TRBD1 (5 bases). In germline, CDR1 is MNHEY, CDR2 SMNVEV (reference sequence). V was pared by 2 bases and J by 3 bases, with 10 bases between. The length of the CDR3 is 14 residues. CDR3 loop: CASSLRGTYYGYTF. DNA for the CDR3: TGTGCCAGCAGTTTAAGAGGGACCTACTATGGCTACACCTTC.

V gene TRBV5-5 combines with J gene TRBJ1-2; D may be TRBD1 (5 bases). The V and J ends lost 1 base and 4 bases respectively, with 14 bases between them. In germline, CDR1 is SGHKS, CDR2 YYEKEE (reference sequence). This CDR3 spans 15 amino acids. DNA for the CDR3: TGTGCCAGCAGCTTGTTGAGGGGAGGCAGCTATGGCTACACCTTC. Its protein is CASSLLRGGSYGYTF.

The chain has TRBV27 and TRBJ2-7; maybe TRBD1 (5 bases). V was trimmed by 6 bases and J by 4 bases, leaving 19 bases between them. The length of the CDR3 is 15 residues. From germline, CDR1 is MNHEY and CDR2 SMNVEV (reference sequence). The CDR3 loop is CASSFKGNAAYEQYF. In nucleotides, the CDR3 is TGTGCCAGCAGCTTTAAGGGGAACGCGGCGTACGAGCAGTACTTC.

V and J are TRBV4-2 and TRBJ1-1; weak D call: TRBD1 (5 bases). CDR3 size: 18 residues. The germline V gene encodes CDR1 LGHNA and CDR2 YNFKEQ. V was clipped by 0 bases and J by 5 bases, with 22 bases between them. CDR3 region: CASSQDGVSQGVRTEAFF. CDR3 sequence (DNA): TGTGCCAGCAGCCAAGACGGGGTTAGCCAGGGTGTCCGAACTGAAGCTTTCTTT.

The chain has TRBV4-3 and TRBJ1-3; no reliable D call. Germline assignment: CDR1 LGHNA and CDR2 YSLEER. This CDR3 has 12 residues. Trimming removed 0 bases at V and 7 bases at J, with 4 bases between. The CDR3 here is CASSQDRNTIYF. The CDR3 nucleotides read TGCGCCAGCAGCCAAGATCGGAACACCATATATTTT.

This sequence joins TRBV5-5 and TRBJ2-7; D gene unclear. V lost 0 bases to trimming and J lost 3 bases, with 10 bases between them. Germline values: CDR1 SGHKS, CDR2 YYEKEE (reference sequence). The CDR3 length is 14 residues. The CDR3 here is CASSLAEAYYEQYF. For the CDR3, the DNA is TGTGCCAGCAGCTTGGCCGAGGCTTACTACGAGCAGTACTTC.

The V and J genes are TRBV6-5 and TRBJ2-5; D remains ambiguous. Trimming shortened V by 2 bases and J by 2 bases, and 6 bases separated the two germline ends. The germline V gene encodes CDR1 MNHEY and CDR2 SVGAGI. The CDR3 extends over 13 amino acids. The CDR3 sequence is CASSYGVQETQYF. The CDR3 bases are TGTGCCAGCAGTTACGGCGTGCAAGAGACCCAGTACTTC.

This chain links TRBV11-2 with TRBJ1-4; 9 positions match TRBD1. In germline, CDR1 is SGHAT, CDR2 FQNNGV. V was clipped by 6 bases and J by 6 bases; unmatched bases: 5. The CDR3 length is 14 residues. CDR3 sequence: CASRDTGGHEKLFF. The DNA of the CDR3 is TGTGCCAGCAGGGACACAGGGGGCCATGAAAAACTGTTTTTT.

CDR3 nucleotides: TGCGCCAGCAGCCAAGATGAACAGGGGATAGGCTACACCTTC. Protein product: CASSQDEQGIGYTF. The chain joins TRBV4-1 to TRBJ1-2, with 7 bases identical to TRBD1. Germline trimming cut 0 bases from V and 8 bases from J; bases unmatched to any gene: 6. The CDR3 spans 14 residues. Per germline, CDR1 MGHRA and CDR2 YSYEKL.

This chain connects TRBV25-1 to TRBJ1-1, with D possibly matching TRBD1 (5 bases). The CDR3 is 16 amino acids. The germline gives CDR1 MGHDK, CDR2 SYGVNS. With 4 bases removed from V and 3 bases from J, the gap between germline ends came to 18 bases. The CDR3 bases are TGTGCCAGCAGTGCCATAGGGAAGGGGAGGGACACTGAAGCTTTCTTT. Residues: CASSAIGKGRDTEAFF.

This chain joins TRBV5-6 and TRBJ1-6, with D unclear. The CDR3 is made up of 13 amino acids. Germline CDR1 SGHDT, CDR2 YYEEEE. Between the trimmed V and J ends, which lost 4 bases and 8 bases, there was a span of 10 bases. Here the CDR3 DNA reads TGTGCCAGCAGCGGGGTTTTCCATTCACCCCTCCACTTT. Its translation is CASSGVFHSPLHF. The variable domain in full, completed from reference TRBV5-6 and TRBJ1-6, reads DAGVTQSPTHLIKTRGQQVTLRCSPKSGHDTVSWYQQALGQGPQFIFQYYEEEERQRGNFPDRFSGHQFPNYSSELNVNALLLGDSALYLCASSGVFHSPLHFGNGTRLTVT.

V usage is TRBV5-4 and J usage is TRBJ1-6; 7 nucleotides line up with TRBD1. This CDR3 contains 15 residues. CDR1 and CDR2 from the germline V gene are SGHNT and YYREEE (reference sequence). J was trimmed by 9 bases and V by 5 bases; bases with no gene match: 11. CDR3 sequence: CASSPQGRGLSPLHF. DNA of the CDR3: TGTGCCAGCAGTCCCCAGGGAAGGGGGCTTTCACCCCTCCACTTT.

The chain uses TRBV6-1 and TRBJ2-7, with 9 nucleotides matching TRBD1. CDR3 length equals 15 residues. With V trimmed by 2 bases and J by 7 bases, 9 bases remained unmatched. Germline CDR1 reads MNHNS; CDR2 reads SASEGT. CDR3 sequence: CASSETGTGSREQYF. DNA for the CDR3: TGTGCCAGCAGTGAAACCGGGACAGGGTCCCGAGAGCAGTACTTC.

Regarding this clone: This same CDR3 is encoded by further DNA sequences in the sample. This sequence joins TRBV30 and TRBJ1-3; the D is unclear. The CDR3 loop spans 16 amino acids. CDR1 and CDR2 from the germline V gene are GTSNPN and SVGIG (reference sequence). V was clipped by 0 bases and J by 0 bases, with 12 bases between them. This CDR3 is CAWSVRPSSSGNTIYF. The CDR3 DNA reads TGTGCCTGGAGTGTACGGCCCTCCAGCTCTGGAAACACCATATATTTT.

The chain employs TRBV12-1 and TRBJ2-5; the listed D gene, TRBD2, was not tested against the DNA. TRBV12-1 is flagged as a pseudogene. This CDR3 comprises 16 residues. The CDR3, as DNA: TGTGCCAGCAGCTTCCGGCTAGCGGGGGAAATAGAGACCCAGTACTTC. Translated: CASSFRLAGEIETQYF.

The rearrangement uses TRBV7-9 and TRBJ2-1, with 9 bases aligning to TRBD1. Unmatched junction bases numbered 7, after V lost 4 bases and J lost 9 bases. In germline, CDR1 is SEHNR, CDR2 FQNEAQ (reference sequence). The CDR3 covers 14 residues. The CDR3 coding sequence is TGTGCCAGCAGCTCCGGGACAGGGAGTTCTGAGCAGTTCTTC. Its protein product is CASSSGTGSSEQFF.

The chain links TRBV6-1 to TRBJ2-5, with 12 bases matching TRBD2. From germline, CDR1 is MNHNS and CDR2 SASEGT. The length of the CDR3 is 15 residues. Trimming removed 6 bases from V and 5 bases from J; junction bases left unmatched: 7. The CDR3 region has the DNA TGTGCCAGCAGCAATCTAGCGGGGGGGAGTGAGACCCAGTACTTC. Its protein product is CASSNLAGGSETQYF.

V and J are TRBV27 and TRBJ2-5; no clear D. Germline V lookup: CDR1 MNHEY, CDR2 SMNVEV (reference sequence). The CDR3 contains 13 residues. V was cut by 2 bases and J by 2 bases, with 6 bases left in between. The DNA for the CDR3 is TGTGCCAGCAGTTTAAGCAGACAAGAGACCCAGTACTTC. Translating it yields CASSLSRQETQYF.

Only one count was recorded for this clone. The chain has TRBV10-2 and TRBJ2-1; D unclear. This CDR3 contains 14 residues. The ends were cut back, 0 bases at V and 6 bases at J, with 9 bases in the middle. Germline V gene sequence: CDR1 WSHSY, CDR2 SAAADI. The CDR3 bases are TGCGCCAGCAGTGAGTCTTTAACCACCAATGAGCAGTTCTTC. Residues: CASSESLTTNEQFF.

The rearrangement joins TRBV18 to TRBJ2-5; D not resolved. The CDR3 consists of 13 residues. V lost 1 base and J 5 bases, leaving 8 bases between the germline ends. CDR1 KGHSH and CDR2 LQKENI come from the germline V gene. CDR3 loop: CASSPQGQETQYF. The CDR3 DNA reads TGTGCCAGCTCACCACAGGGTCAGGAGACCCAGTACTTC. Looking up the rest from reference TRBV18 and TRBJ2-5 gives the full variable domain: NAGVMQNPRHLVRRRGQEARLRCSPMKGHSHVYWYRQLPEEGLKFMVYLQKENIIDESGMPKERFSAEFPKEGPSILRIQQVVRGDSAAYFCASSPQGQETQYFGPGTRLLVL.

The rearrangement joins TRBV11-3 to TRBJ2-2, with no clear D. The CDR3 extends over 17 amino acids. The germline CDR1 and CDR2 sequences are SGHNT and YENEEA. The germline V and J ends were trimmed by 1 base and 5 bases, with 17 bases remaining between them. Here the CDR3 reads CASSLARSRNGTGELFF. The CDR3 DNA sequence: TGTGCCAGCAGCTTAGCTAGATCTCGGAATGGGACCGGGGAGCTGTTTTTT.

V is TRBV19 and J is TRBJ1-5, with 8 bases matching TRBD1. Germline lookup yields CDR1 LNHDA and CDR2 SQIVND (reference sequence). The junction had 7 bases not matched to a gene; V was cut back by 5 bases and J by 7 bases. The CDR3 has 14 amino acids. The CDR3 sequence: CASSPDRVGQPQHF. DNA for the CDR3: TGTGCCAGTAGTCCGGACAGGGTCGGACAGCCCCAGCATTTT.

This clone appeared a few times. The chain links TRBV19 to TRBJ1-2; perhaps TRBD1 as D (6 bases). The length of the CDR3 is 13 residues. Germline V gene data show CDR1 as LNHDA and CDR2 as SQIVND (reference sequence). Trimming pared 7 bases from V and 4 bases from J, leaving 13 bases between. The CDR3 DNA reads TGTGCCAGTACCCTAGTAGGGGGCTATGGCTACACCTTC. Translation gives CASTLVGGYGYTF.

The chain is built from TRBV5-4 and TRBJ1-1; no reliable D call. V lost 3 bases, J lost 10 bases, and 22 bases lay in between. The length of the CDR3 is 15 residues. CDR1 and CDR2 (germline): SGHNT, YYREEE (reference sequence). The DNA for the CDR3 is TGTGCCAGCAGCTCCCCCACCGGTGTAGGGAAGAGAGCTTTCTTT. Its protein product is CASSSPTGVGKRAFF.

This chain uses TRBV5-4 with TRBJ2-7, with 9 bases matching TRBD1. This CDR3 is built from 15 residues. Germline CDR1 reads SGHNT; CDR2 reads YYREEE (reference sequence). V lost 2 bases to trimming and J lost 4 bases; unmatched junction nucleotides: 7. CDR3 protein: CASSLPGTGLYEQYF. In nucleotides, the CDR3 is TGTGCCAGCAGCTTACCCGGGACAGGGTTATACGAGCAGTACTTC.

V gene TRBV5-6 combines with J gene TRBJ1-6, with D unresolved. Germline lookup yields CDR1 SGHDT and CDR2 YYEEEE. This CDR3 is 13 amino acids long. The V gene lost 1 base and the J gene lost 8 bases, with 7 bases spanning the gap. As DNA, the CDR3 is TGTGCCAGCAGCTTGCGGCGGGATTCACCCCTCCACTTT. Its protein product is CASSLRRDSPLHF.

The CDR3 sequence is CASHSSGTSKEQFF. In DNA form, the CDR3 reads TGTGCCAGCCATTCGTCAGGGACATCCAAAGAGCAGTTCTTC. The chain employs TRBV2 and TRBJ2-1; maybe TRBD1 (6 bases). CDR1 and CDR2 (germline): SNHLY, FYNNEI. This CDR3 has 14 residues. With 8 bases removed from V and 10 bases from J, the gap between germline ends came to 21 bases.

This rearrangement joins TRBV9 to TRBJ1-1; 10 bases agree with TRBD1. V was clipped by 0 bases and J by 7 bases; unmatched bases: 3. Germline assignment: CDR1 SGDLS and CDR2 YYNGEE. The CDR3 is 14 amino acids. The CDR3 nucleotides are TGTGCCAGCAGCGTAGGACAGGGGGCAAGTGAAGCTTTCTTT. Amino acids: CASSVGQGASEAFF.

V and J are TRBV5-1 and TRBJ2-5; TRBD1 or TRBD2 may be the D gene (5 bases each). Trimming pared 6 bases from V and 7 bases from J, leaving 16 bases between. This CDR3 is 13 amino acids long. Germline V gene sequence: CDR1 SGHRS, CDR2 YFSETQ. The CDR3 here is CASKESGRGTQYF. The CDR3 DNA reads as TGCGCCAGCAAGGAGTCGGGACGGGGGACCCAGTACTTC.

This sequence joins TRBV6-5 and TRBJ2-7; 7 bases are shared with TRBD2. V lost 0 bases to trimming and J lost 2 bases; unmatched junction nucleotides: 4. This CDR3 is 15 amino acids long. Germline CDR1 reads MNHEY; CDR2 reads SVGAGI. For the CDR3, the DNA is TGTGCCAGCAGTTACTCGGGAGGGGCCCCCTACGAGCAGTACTTC. As protein: CASSYSGGAPYEQYF.